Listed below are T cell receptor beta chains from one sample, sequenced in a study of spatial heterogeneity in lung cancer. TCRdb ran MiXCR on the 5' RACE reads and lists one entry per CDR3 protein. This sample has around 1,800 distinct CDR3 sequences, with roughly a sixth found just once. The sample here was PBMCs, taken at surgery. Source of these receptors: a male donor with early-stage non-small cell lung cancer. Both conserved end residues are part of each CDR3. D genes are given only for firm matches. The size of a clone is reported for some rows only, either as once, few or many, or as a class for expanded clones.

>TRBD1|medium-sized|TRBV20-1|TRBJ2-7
TGCAGTGCTAGAAACCCTCCGGGACAGGGCTCCTACGAGCAGTACTTC
CSARNPPGQGSYEQYF
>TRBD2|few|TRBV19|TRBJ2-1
TGTGCCAGTAGTATGAAGGCTAGCGGGAGAAATGAGCAGTTCTTC
CASSMKASGRNEQFF
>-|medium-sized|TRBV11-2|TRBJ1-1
TGTGCCAGCAGCTTAGATCCGGCAGGGAACACTGAAGCTTTCTTT
CASSLDPAGNTEAFF
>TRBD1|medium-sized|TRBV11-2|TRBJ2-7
TGTGCCAGCAGCTCAACAGGGGACTACGAGCAGTACTTC
CASSSTGDYEQYF
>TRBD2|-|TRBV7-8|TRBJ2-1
TGTGCCAGCAGCTTCCCCCAGGGACTAGCGGGAGGGCGCATGTACAATGAGCAGTTCTTC
CASSFPQGLAGGRMYNEQFF
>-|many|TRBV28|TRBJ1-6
TGTGCCAGCAGTTCAATGGGCGGGGGTTCACCCCTCCACTTT
CASSSMGGGSPLHF
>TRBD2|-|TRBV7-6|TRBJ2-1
TGTGCCAGCAGCTCATCTAGCGGTGTGAGCTCCTACAATGAGCAGTTCTTC
CASSSSSGVSSYNEQFF
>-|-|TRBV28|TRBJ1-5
TGTGCCAGCAGTTTAGAACTCAAGCAGGGGTATAGCAATCAGCCCCAGCATTTT
CASSLELKQGYSNQPQHF
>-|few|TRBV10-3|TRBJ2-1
TGTGCCATCAGTGAGAACGGAGACAATGAGCAGTTCTTC
CAISENGDNEQFF
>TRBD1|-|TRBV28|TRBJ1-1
TGTGCCAGCAGGAACAGGGGACGGGGCACTGAAGCTTTCTTT
CASRNRGRGTEAFF
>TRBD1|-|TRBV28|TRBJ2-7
TGTGCCAGCAGCACTCCCGGGACAGGGGGTTTCGGGTACGAGCAGTACTTC
CASSTPGTGGFGYEQYF
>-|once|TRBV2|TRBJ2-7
TGTGCCAGCGAGAACAGTCTGTACGAGCAGTACTTC
CASENSLYEQYF
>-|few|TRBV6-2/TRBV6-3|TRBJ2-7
TGTGCCAGCAGTTATGTGTTGAGCGAGCAGTACTTC
CASSYVLSEQYF
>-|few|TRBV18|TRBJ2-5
TGTGCCAGCTCACCACTCCGGGGGACCTCCCAAGAGACCCAGTACTTC
CASSPLRGTSQETQYF
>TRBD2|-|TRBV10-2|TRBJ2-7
TGCGCCAGCAGTCCGACTAGCGGGGCCTCCTACGAGCAGTACTTC
CASSPTSGASYEQYF
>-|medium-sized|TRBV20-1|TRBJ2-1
TGCAGTGCTAGAGATGGGGGGCTATTAAATGGTGAGCAGTTCTTC
CSARDGGLLNGEQFF
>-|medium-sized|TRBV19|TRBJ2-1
TGTGCCAGTAGTCCGGACAGTGGGAACGGTGAGCAGTTCTTC
CASSPDSGNGEQFF
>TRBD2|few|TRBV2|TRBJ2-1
TGTGCCAGCAGATCGACTAGCGGGATCTACAATGAGCAGTTCTTC
CASRSTSGIYNEQFF
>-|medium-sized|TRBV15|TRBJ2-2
TGTGCCACCAGCAGATGGGCCGGGGAGCTGTTTTTT
CATSRWAGELFF
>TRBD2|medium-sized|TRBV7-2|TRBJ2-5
TGTGCCAGCAGCGGAGAGATTCGGTCTAGCGGGATTCGGGAGACCCAGTACTTC
CASSGEIRSSGIRETQYF
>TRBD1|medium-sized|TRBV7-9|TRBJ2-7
TGTGCCAGCAGCTTAGGGGACAGGGGTTCCTACGAGCAGTACTTC
CASSLGDRGSYEQYF
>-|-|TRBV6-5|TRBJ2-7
TGTGCCAGCAGTTACGAAGACTTCGGGGGCGAGCAGTACTTC
CASSYEDFGGEQYF
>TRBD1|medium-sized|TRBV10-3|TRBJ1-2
TGTGCCATCAGGATTGAACAGGGGGCAAACTATGGCTACACCTTC
CAIRIEQGANYGYTF
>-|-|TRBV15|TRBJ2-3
TGTGCCACCAGCGTTAGTACAGATACGCAGTATTTT
CATSVSTDTQYF
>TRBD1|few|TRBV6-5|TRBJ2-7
TGTGCCAGCAGGGCGCACAGGGGGTCCTACGAGCAGTACTTC
CASRAHRGSYEQYF
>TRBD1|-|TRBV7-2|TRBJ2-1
TGTGCCAGCAGCTGGCGCCGGGACAGGGGGAATGAGCAGTTCTTC
CASSWRRDRGNEQFF
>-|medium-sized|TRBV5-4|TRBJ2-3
TGTGCCAGCAGCTTGTCAGGGGCGGCAGATACGCAGTATTTT
CASSLSGAADTQYF
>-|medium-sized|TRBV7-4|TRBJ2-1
TGTGCCAGCAGTATAACTAGCAGACCCTACAATGAGCAGTTCTTC
CASSITSRPYNEQFF
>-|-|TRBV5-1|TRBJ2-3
TGCGCCAGCAGCTGGTCAGGGGTGGCAGATACGCAGTATTTT
CASSWSGVADTQYF
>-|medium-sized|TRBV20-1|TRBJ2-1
TGCAGTGCTAAGACAGTCTCCTACAATGAGCAGTTCTTC
CSAKTVSYNEQFF
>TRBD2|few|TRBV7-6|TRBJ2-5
TGTGCCAGCAGCTTAGAGGGCGGGCGGGGGCAAGAGACCCAGTACTTC
CASSLEGGRGQETQYF
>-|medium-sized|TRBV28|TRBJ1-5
TGTGCCAGCAGCTTCAGCGGTCAGCCCCAGCATTTT
CASSFSGQPQHF
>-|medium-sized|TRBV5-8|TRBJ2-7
TGTGCCAGCAGCTTTGGGTCATGGGTTGCGGCCGAGCAGTACTTC
CASSFGSWVAAEQYF
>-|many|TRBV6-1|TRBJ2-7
TGTGCCAGCAGTGAATTGACCGGGGGCGAGTACGAGCAGTACTTC
CASSELTGGEYEQYF
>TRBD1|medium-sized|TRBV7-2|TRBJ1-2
TGTGCCAGCAGCCCGGACAGGGCTGGCTACACCTTC
CASSPDRAGYTF
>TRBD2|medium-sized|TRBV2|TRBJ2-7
TGTGCCAGCCGTCTAGCGGATCGATCCTACGAGCAGTACTTC
CASRLADRSYEQYF
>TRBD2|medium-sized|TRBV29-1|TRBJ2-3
TGCAGCGGCGCGAGTAGTCTTAGCGGGTTCTCAGATACGCAGTATTTT
CSGASSLSGFSDTQYF
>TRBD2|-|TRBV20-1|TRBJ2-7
TGCAGTGCTAGGGGGACTAGCGGGGGTTCCTACGAGCAGTACTTC
CSARGTSGGSYEQYF
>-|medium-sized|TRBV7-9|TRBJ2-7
TGTGCCAGCAGCCAGCCGGAGTCTGGGGCGACCTACGAGCAGTACTTC
CASSQPESGATYEQYF
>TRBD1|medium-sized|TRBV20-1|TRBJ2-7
TGCAGTGCCAGAGACAGGGCCGCCTACGAGCAGTACTTC
CSARDRAAYEQYF
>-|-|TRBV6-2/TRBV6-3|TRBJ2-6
TGTGCCAGCAGTGAGGGAGCTGAGGCCAACGTCCTGACTTTC
CASSEGAEANVLTF
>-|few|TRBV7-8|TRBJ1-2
TGTGCCAGCAGCTTAAACCTCCAAGGGGGTTTGGGTGGCTACACCTTC
CASSLNLQGGLGGYTF
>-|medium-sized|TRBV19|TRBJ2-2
TGTGCCAGCCGCCTTTACGGGGAGCTGTTTTTT
CASRLYGELFF
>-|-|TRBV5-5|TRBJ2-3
TGTGCCATCGGGGGGCCCCGCACAGATACGCAGTATTTT
CAIGGPRTDTQYF
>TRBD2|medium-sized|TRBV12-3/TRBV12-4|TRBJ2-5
TGTGCCAGCAGTTTCCTTGCGGGGGAAGAGACCCAGTACTTC
CASSFLAGEETQYF
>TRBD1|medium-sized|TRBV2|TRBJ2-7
TGTGCCAGCACTACCGGACAGGGGGCGAACGAGCAGTACTTC
CASTTGQGANEQYF
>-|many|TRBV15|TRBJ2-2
TGTGCCACCAGCAGAGAAATCGGGGAGCTGTTTTTT
CATSREIGELFF
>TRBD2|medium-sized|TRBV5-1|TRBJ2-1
TGCGCCAGCAGACCGGGAGGCTACAATGAGCAGTTCTTC
CASRPGGYNEQFF
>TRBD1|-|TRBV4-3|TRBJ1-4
TGCGCCAGCAGCCAAGGGACAGGGGCTAATGAAAAACTGTTTTTT
CASSQGTGANEKLFF
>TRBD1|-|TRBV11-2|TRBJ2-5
TGTGCCAGCAGCTTCCAGGACAGGGGGGAGACCCAGTACTTC
CASSFQDRGETQYF
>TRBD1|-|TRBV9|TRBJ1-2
TGTGCCAGCAGCTCACAGGGGGCGCTCCTAATCGGTGGCTACACCTTC
CASSSQGALLIGGYTF
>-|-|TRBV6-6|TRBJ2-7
TGTGCCAGCAGTTACACCCGGTACTACGAGCAGTACTTC
CASSYTRYYEQYF
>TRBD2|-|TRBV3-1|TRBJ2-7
TGTGCCAGCAGCACCCGTAGCGGGACGGACTGGGAGCAGTACTTC
CASSTRSGTDWEQYF
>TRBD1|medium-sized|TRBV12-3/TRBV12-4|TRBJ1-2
TGTGCCAGCAGTCCCCAGTGGGGAGGGGGCGCCGGGGGCTACACCTTC
CASSPQWGGGAGGYTF
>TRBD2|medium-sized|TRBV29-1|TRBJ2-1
TGCAGCGTGTCCGGGACTAGCGTTTACAATGAGCAGTTCTTC
CSVSGTSVYNEQFF